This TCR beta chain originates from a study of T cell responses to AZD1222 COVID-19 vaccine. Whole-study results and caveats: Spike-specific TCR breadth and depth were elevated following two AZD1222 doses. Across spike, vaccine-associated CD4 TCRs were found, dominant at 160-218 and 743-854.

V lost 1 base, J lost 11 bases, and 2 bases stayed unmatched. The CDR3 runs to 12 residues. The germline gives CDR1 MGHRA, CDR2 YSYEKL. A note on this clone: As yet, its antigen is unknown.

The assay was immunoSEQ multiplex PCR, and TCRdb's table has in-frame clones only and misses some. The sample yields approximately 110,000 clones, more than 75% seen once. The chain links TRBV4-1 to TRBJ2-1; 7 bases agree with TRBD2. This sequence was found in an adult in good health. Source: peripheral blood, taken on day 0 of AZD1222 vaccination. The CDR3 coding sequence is TGCGCCAGCAGCCAAGCCGGGACTAAGCAGTTCTTC. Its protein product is CASSQAGTKQFF.